Each of the 20 T cell receptor beta chains below was sequenced from the same sample in a study of T cell responses to AZD1222 COVID-19 vaccine (dated by TCRdb to 2020 to 2022). The time point label corresponds to: about 28 days (+/-7) after the second vaccine dose. Library generation was performed with the immunoSEQ multiplex PCR assay. This immuneACCESS table, as held by TCRdb, lists in-frame sequences with V and J called but not all clones. Of the missing ones, under half trace to an unresolved V gene in checked studies; the others have no known cause. In this sample the table shows roughly 25,000 clones, about 86% of which occur a single time. In total, the top ten clones hold around 7.9% of the sample. This material consisted of peripheral blood, taken 28 days after the second AZD1222 dose. Receptors were obtained from an adult who received the AZD1222 COVID-19 vaccine.

This chain links TRBV6-5 with TRBJ2-7; 10 positions match TRBD2. This CDR3 has 15 amino acids. The V and J ends lost 4 bases and 3 bases, in that order; junction bases with no gene match: 6. Per the germline V gene, CDR1 is MNHEY and CDR2 is SVGAGI. The CDR3 bases are TGTGCCAGCAGTTTTCAAGCGGGAGGGCACTACGAGCAGTACTTC. Protein product: CASSFQAGGHYEQYF.

J is TRBJ2-3 and V is TRBV7-9, with 7 bases that match TRBD1. The CDR3 spans 15 residues. V lost 5 bases, J lost 2 bases, and 7 bases stayed unmatched. Germline lookup yields CDR1 SEHNR and CDR2 FQNEAQ (reference sequence). The CDR3 DNA reads TGTGCCAGCAGCCAAACAGGGGCCTTCACAGATACGCAGTATTTT. Its translation is CASSQTGAFTDTQYF.

The chain is built from TRBV11-2 and TRBJ2-1; either TRBD1 or TRBD2 may fit D (7 bases each). Trimming took 6 bases from V and 6 from J, leaving 24 bases between them. The CDR3 extends over 17 amino acids. Germline V lookup: CDR1 SGHAT, CDR2 FQNNGV. CDR3 in amino acids: CASSLGGRGRRFNEQFF. As DNA, the CDR3 is TGTGCCAGCAGTCTAGGGGGGAGGGGGCGCCGTTTCAATGAGCAGTTCTTC.

This chain joins TRBV15 and TRBJ1-4, with 9 bases identical to TRBD1. Looked up from germline, CDR1 is LNHNV and CDR2 is YYDKDF (reference sequence). J lost 0 bases, V lost 0 bases, and 5 bases had no gene match. The CDR3 extends over 18 amino acids. CDR3 region: CATSRDRTGASTNEKLFF. The DNA of the CDR3 is TGTGCCACCAGCAGAGACCGGACAGGGGCTTCAACTAATGAAAAACTGTTTTTT.

This clone was found once. CDR3 amino acids: CASSLAAYQETQYF. DNA of the CDR3: TGTGCCAGCAGCTTAGCTGCATACCAAGAGACCCAGTACTTC. J is TRBJ2-5 and V is TRBV7-9; unclear D gene. CDR1 is SEHNR, CDR2 FQNEAQ, per germline (reference sequence). V lost 0 bases, J lost 0 bases, and 5 bases lay in between. The CDR3 runs to 14 residues.

The chain is built from TRBV24-1 and TRBJ2-2, with unresolved D. V lost 7 bases to trimming and J lost 6 bases, with 8 bases between them. The CDR3 covers 12 residues. Germline V CDR1 and CDR2: KGHDR, SFDVKD. In nucleotides, the CDR3 is TGTGCCACCAGAAGTGGGTCCGGGGAGCTGTTTTTT. The encoded protein is CATRSGSGELFF.

The chain links TRBV20-1 to TRBJ2-7; D is unresolved. The CDR3 covers 11 residues. Per germline, CDR1 DFQATT and CDR2 SNEGSKA (reference sequence). V lost 7 bases and J lost 6, with 13 bases in between. DNA of the CDR3: TGCAGTGGGGGTCCGCGCGCCGAGCAGTACTTC. It is translated as CSGGPRAEQYF.

In DNA form, the CDR3 reads TGTGCCAGCAGTTACTCGTACGGGAATAACTATGGCTACACCTTC. This encodes CASSYSYGNNYGYTF. The chain carries TRBV6-2 or TRBV6-3 and TRBJ1-2; D remains unclear. Germline V CDR1 and CDR2: MNHEY, SVGEGT. The V end was cut by 0 bases, the J end by 1 base, with 9 bases between. The CDR3 has 15 residues.

The chain links TRBV19 to TRBJ1-1, with unresolved D. The V and J ends lost 2 bases and 2 bases respectively, with 9 bases between them. CDR1 and CDR2 from the germline V gene are LNHDA and SQIVND (reference sequence). This CDR3 has 14 amino acids. CDR3 region: CASSIQRANTEAFF. CDR3 sequence (DNA): TGTGCCAGTAGTATACAACGGGCAAACACTGAAGCTTTCTTT. The full variable domain, in which reference TRBV19 and TRBJ1-1 provide the parts outside the CDR3, is DGGITQSPKYLFRKEGQNVTLSCEQNLNHDAMYWYRQDPGQGLRLIYYSQIVNDFQKGDIAEGYSVSREKKESFPLTVTSAQKNPTAFYLCASSIQRANTEAFFGQGTRLTVV.

The table lists this clone with a count of one. This chain joins TRBV12-3 or TRBV12-4 and TRBJ1-3; no firm D call. V was shortened by 7 bases and J by 6 bases, with 13 bases between the two germline ends. The CDR3 length is 13 residues. The CDR3 DNA follows: TGTGCCAGCAACATTCACGTTGAAAACACCATATATTTT. Translated, it gives CASNIHVENTIYF.

This clone was seen just once. V gene TRBV11-2 combines with J gene TRBJ2-3, with TRBD1 matching over 7 bases. This CDR3 spans 18 amino acids. V trimming: 1 base; J trimming: 4 bases; junction bases outside the gene matches: 14. Germline CDR1 and CDR2: SGHAT and FQNNGV. The CDR3 is CASSLGVGTVLFSDTQYF. The DNA of the CDR3 is TGTGCCAGCAGCTTAGGGGTCGGGACAGTGCTCTTTTCAGATACGCAGTATTTT.

The chain carries TRBV19 and TRBJ2-7, with D unclear. Germline assignment: CDR1 LNHDA and CDR2 SQIVND (reference sequence). Trimming removed 2 bases at V and 2 bases at J, with 10 bases between. The CDR3 runs 14 residues. This CDR3 is CASSITVDTYEQYF. Written as DNA, the CDR3 is TGTGCCAGTAGTATAACAGTAGACACCTACGAGCAGTACTTC.

The V gene is TRBV15, the J gene TRBJ1-5, with 8 bases identical to TRBD1. Germline V gene data show CDR1 as LNHNV and CDR2 as YYDKDF (reference sequence). Trimming took 0 bases from V and 9 from J; bases not matched to a gene: 10. CDR3 size: 16 residues. CDR3 sequence reads: CATSRDPGQVGGPQHF. The CDR3 bases are TGTGCCACCAGCAGAGACCCGGGACAGGTGGGAGGGCCCCAGCATTTT. Variable domain in full (rest from reference TRBV15 and TRBJ1-5): DAMVIQNPRYQVTQFGKPVTLSCSQTLNHNVMYWYQQKSSQAPKLLFHYYDKDFNNEADTPDNFQSRRPNTSFCFLDIRSPGLGDTAMYLCATSRDPGQVGGPQHFGDGTRLSIL.

This clone was picked up a small number of times. The chain's CDR3 is CASSLGAYNEQFF. The CDR3 DNA sequence: TGTGCCAGCAGCTTAGGAGCTTACAATGAGCAGTTCTTC. The rearrangement uses TRBV7-2 and TRBJ2-1, with D unclear. CDR3 length: 13 amino acids. CDR1 is SGHTA and CDR2 is FQGNSA in the germline V gene. The germline V and J ends were trimmed by 1 base and 4 bases, with 5 bases remaining between them.

This clone was detected once. The chain employs TRBV6-6 and TRBJ2-5, with D unresolved. Trimming removed 8 bases at V and 1 base at J, with 14 bases between. The CDR3 runs 14 residues. Germline assignment: CDR1 MNHNY and CDR2 SVGAGI (reference sequence). The CDR3 spells CASLVTAGQETQYF. The CDR3 nucleotides read TGTGCCAGCTTGGTTACTGCAGGCCAAGAGACCCAGTACTTC.

V and J are TRBV29-1 and TRBJ1-1; TRBD1 agrees at 7 bases. The CDR3 sequence is 14 residues long. CDR1 SQVTM and CDR2 ANQGSEA come from the germline V gene. The ends lost 7 bases at V and 3 bases at J; junction bases unmatched: 11. The CDR3 here is CSAARGQVDTEAFF. CDR3 nucleotide sequence: TGCAGCGCCGCGAGGGGGCAGGTTGACACTGAAGCTTTCTTT. Complete variable domain (other parts from reference TRBV29-1 and TRBJ1-1): SAVISQKPSRDICQRGTSLTIQCQVDSQVTMMFWYRQQPGQSLTLIATANQGSEATYESGFVIDKFPISRPNLTFSTLTVSNMSPEDSSIYLCSAARGQVDTEAFFGQGTRLTVV.

As for this clone: Other DNA variants within this sample encode the same CDR3. This chain connects TRBV9 to TRBJ2-2; D perhaps matches TRBD1 (6 bases). With 0 bases removed from V and 7 bases from J, the gap between germline ends came to 16 bases. Germline loops: CDR1 SGDLS, CDR2 YYNGEE. CDR3 size: 16 residues. The CDR3 nucleotides are TGTGCCAGCAGCGTAGGGGGGCGGGCGACGATCGGGGAGCTGTTTTTT. Translation gives CASSVGGRATIGELFF.

The V call is TRBV19, the J call TRBJ2-7, with 11 bases aligning to TRBD2. CDR1 and CDR2 from the germline V gene are LNHDA and SQIVND (reference sequence). The CDR3 spans 18 residues. Losses at the gene ends were 6 bases for V and 4 bases for J; bases not matched to a gene: 17. In DNA, the CDR3 is TGTGCCAGTAGAACAACTAGCGGGGGAGATACCCTTATGTACGAGCAGTACTTC. Amino acids: CASRTTSGGDTLMYEQYF.

This rearrangement joins TRBV15 to TRBJ2-3, with TRBD1 as a possible D gene (8 bases). The V and J ends lost 2 bases and 4 bases respectively, with 19 bases between them. Germline V gives CDR1 LNHNV, CDR2 YYDKDF (reference sequence). The CDR3 runs 17 residues. CDR3 region: CATSRIGHRGRADTQYF. CDR3 sequence (DNA): TGTGCCACCAGCAGAATAGGGCACAGGGGGAGGGCAGATACGCAGTATTTT.

V and J are TRBV6-1 and TRBJ1-1; D ambiguous. Trimming left V 3 bases short and J 1 base short, with 12 bases between. CDR3 length: 15 residues. Germline assignment: CDR1 MNHNS and CDR2 SASEGT. The DNA for the CDR3 is TGTGCCAGCAGTGAGAGAAGGTTTGAGAACACTGAAGCTTTCTTT. Translation gives CASSERRFENTEAFF.